What follows is one T cell receptor (beta chain) and its context. The sample originates from a study of T cells expressing NK-cell markers. On the study more broadly: Source material for TCR beta repertoires consisted of sorted CD3+CD56+NKG2C+, CD3+CD56+NKG2C- and CD3+CD56-NKG2C+ T cells.

Per the germline V gene, CDR1 is MGHDK and CDR2 is SYGVNS. CDR3 length equals 16 residues. Libraries used 5'RACE template switching adding universal primer site and UMIs. One entry per CDR3 protein, without DNA, is what TCRdb gives after re-calling the 5' RACE reads. Its clone listing holds around 470,000 distinct CDR3 sequences. The sequence was obtained from a woman between 50 and 59 years old in good health. The sequenced sample consisted of blood T cells: a sorted CD56 or NKG2C T cell subset, CD4+ or CD8+ T cells, or bulk PBMC T cells (not recorded which). The chain has TRBV25-1 and TRBJ2-2; TCRdb designates TRBD2, a call that cannot be tested without DNA. CDR3 sequence: CASSALDSSLTGELFF.